This T cell receptor beta chain was recorded in a study of cytomegalovirus exposure and HLA in healthy donors. As for the study in general: The same platform as the approximately 700 first-cohort repertoires was used for the 120 or so validation repertoires, a later analysis reported. Study findings and constraints: Investigators reported fewer than 200 TCR beta chains as tied to cytomegalovirus. The tendency of first-cohort TCR clusters to co-occur in the 90 to 150 validation repertoires emerged from a later analysis. Reportedly, diagnosis of cytomegalovirus status by the classifier showed high specificity and sensitivity.

Profiled with immunoSEQ multiplex PCR; TCRdb holds only in-frame clones, not every one. The sample holds some 150,000 clones, around 84% seen once. CDR1 and CDR2 (germline): SGHRS, YFSETQ. V gave up 4 bases and J gave up 7 bases; unmatched junction bases: 11. The CDR3 consists of 15 residues. In the case of this clone: Its antigen remains unknown.

The chain employs TRBV5-1 and TRBJ1-2; 9 bases fit TRBD1. The receptor's source is a human donor in good health. Sample: PBMCs. CDR3 sequence reads: CASSSGQGKSAGYTF. CDR3 nucleotide sequence: TGCGCCAGCAGCAGCGGACAGGGGAAAAGTGCTGGCTACACCTTC. The whole variable domain, remainder taken from reference TRBV5-1 and TRBJ1-2, is KAGVTQTPRYLIKTRGQQVTLSCSPISGHRSVSWYQQTPGQGLQFLFEYFSETQRNKGNFPGRFSGRQFSNSRSEMNVSTLELGDSALYLCASSSGQGKSAGYTFGSGTRLTVV.